The present entry profiles one T cell receptor (beta chain) with its context. The data were taken from a study of human T cells and chemical hapten exposure. The CDR3 contains 17 residues. Germline loops: CDR1 SGHVS, CDR2 FQNEAQ. The V and J ends lost 8 bases and 5 bases respectively, with 27 bases between them. Total RNA was isolated from unfractionated whole blood. TCRdb redid the calling of the 5' RACE reads with MiXCR, one entry per CDR3 protein. The sample has 150,000 or so distinct CDR3 sequences, 4.1% seen once. This receptor was identified in a female donor in good health. J is TRBJ1-1 and V is TRBV7-8; D might be TRBD1 (6 bases). The CDR3 protein is CASHAFVGARGSTEAFF. CDR3 bases: TGTGCCAGCCACGCTTTCGTCGGCGCCAGGGGAAGTACTGAAGCTTTCTTT.